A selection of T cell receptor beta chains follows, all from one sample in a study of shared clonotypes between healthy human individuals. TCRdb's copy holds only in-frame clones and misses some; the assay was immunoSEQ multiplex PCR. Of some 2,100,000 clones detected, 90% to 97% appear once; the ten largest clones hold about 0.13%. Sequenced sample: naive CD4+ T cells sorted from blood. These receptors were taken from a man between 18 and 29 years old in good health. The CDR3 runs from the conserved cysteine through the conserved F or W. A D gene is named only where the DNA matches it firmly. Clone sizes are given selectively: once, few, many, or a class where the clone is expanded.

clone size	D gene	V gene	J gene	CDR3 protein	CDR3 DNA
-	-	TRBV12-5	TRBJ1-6	CASGLNGRRTYNSPLHF	TGTGCTAGTGGTTTGAACGGCAGGCGGACCTATAATTCACCCCTCCACTTT
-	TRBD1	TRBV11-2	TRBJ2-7	CASSTSTGLNEQYF	TGTGCCAGCAGCACCTCGACAGGGCTCAACGAGCAGTACTTC
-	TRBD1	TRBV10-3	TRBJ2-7	CAISQGTGSSYEQYF	TGTGCCATCAGTCAAGGGACAGGGAGCTCCTACGAGCAGTACTTC
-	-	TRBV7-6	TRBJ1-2	CASSLGGDTYGYTF	TGTGCCAGCAGCTTAGGCGGGGATACCTATGGCTACACCTTC
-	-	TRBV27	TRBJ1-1	CASSLLRGGTEAFF	TGTGCCAGCAGTTTATTGAGGGGTGGCACTGAAGCTTTCTTT
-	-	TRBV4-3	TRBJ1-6	CASSQAWGLNSPLHF	TGCGCCAGCAGCCAAGCATGGGGCCTTAATTCACCCCTCCACTTT
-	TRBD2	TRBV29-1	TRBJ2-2	CSVEVLLAGAWNTGELFF	TGCAGCGTTGAAGTTTTACTAGCGGGGGCCTGGAACACCGGGGAGCTGTTTTTT
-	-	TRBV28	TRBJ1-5	CASSFFDGKSGPQHF	TGTGCCAGCAGTTTTTTTGACGGAAAAAGCGGGCCCCAGCATTTT
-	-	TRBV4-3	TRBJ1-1	CASSQSRGWTEAFF	TGCGCCAGCAGCCAATCGAGGGGTTGGACTGAAGCTTTCTTT
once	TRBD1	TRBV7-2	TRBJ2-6	CASSYSPGTGSGANVLTF	TGTGCCAGCAGCTATAGTCCCGGGACAGGGTCTGGGGCCAACGTCCTGACTTTC
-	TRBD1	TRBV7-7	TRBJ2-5	CASSRTGAAQETQYF	TGTGCTAGCAGTCGAACAGGGGCCGCCCAAGAGACCCAGTACTTC
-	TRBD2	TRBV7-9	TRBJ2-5	CASSLRVSLAGFGETQYF	TGTGCCAGCAGCTTAAGGGTTTCCCTAGCGGGTTTCGGGGAGACCCAGTACTTC
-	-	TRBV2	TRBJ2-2	CASRPTGTGELFF	TGTGCCAGCAGACCAACAGGTACCGGGGAGCTGTTTTTT
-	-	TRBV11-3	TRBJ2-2	CASSSWEDGELFF	TGTGCCAGCAGCTCCTGGGAGGACGGGGAGCTGTTTTTT
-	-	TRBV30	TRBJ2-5	CAWSAALGETETQYF	TGTGCCTGGAGCGCGGCTCTTGGGGAGACGGAGACCCAGTACTTC
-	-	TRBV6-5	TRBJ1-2	CASSRGGVDYTF	TGTGCCAGCAGTCGCGGGGGGGTTGACTACACCTTC
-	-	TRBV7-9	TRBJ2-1	CASSLSGSYNEQFF	TGTGCCAGCAGCTTATCGGGATCCTACAATGAGCAGTTCTTC
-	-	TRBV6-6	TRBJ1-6	CASFPTGSYNSPLHF	TGTGCCAGCTTCCCGACTGGTTCCTATAATTCACCCCTCCACTTT
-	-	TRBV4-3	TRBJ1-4	CASSQGAIGSATNEKLFF	TGCGCCAGCAGCCAAGGAGCCATCGGCAGCGCAACTAATGAAAAACTGTTTTTT
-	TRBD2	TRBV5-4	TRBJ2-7	CASTPSGGPRSEQYF	TGTGCCAGCACCCCCAGCGGGGGGCCACGGAGCGAGCAGTACTTC
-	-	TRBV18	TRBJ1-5	CASSPAILEPQHF	TGTGCCAGCTCACCGGCGATTTTAGAGCCCCAGCATTTT
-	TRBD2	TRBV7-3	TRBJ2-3	CASSLWAGDPDTQYF	TGTGCCAGCAGCTTATGGGCGGGGGACCCAGATACGCAGTATTTT
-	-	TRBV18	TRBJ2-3	CASSPQGDTQYF	TGTGCCAGCTCACCACAGGGAGATACGCAGTATTTT
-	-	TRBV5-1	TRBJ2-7	CASSLDLQGFYEQYF	TGCGCCAGCAGCTTGGATCTACAGGGCTTCTACGAGCAGTACTTC
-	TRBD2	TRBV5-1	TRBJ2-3	CASSLANSGGAGDTQYF	TGCGCCAGCAGCTTGGCTAATAGCGGGGGGGCCGGAGATACGCAGTATTTT
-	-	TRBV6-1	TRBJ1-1	CASSEGSSPTEAFF	TGTGCCAGCAGTGAAGGGTCTTCCCCGACTGAAGCTTTCTTT
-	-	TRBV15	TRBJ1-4	CATSRDRVNEKLFF	TGTGCCACCAGCAGAGATAGGGTTAATGAAAAACTGTTTTTT
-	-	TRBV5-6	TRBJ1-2	CASSLGLIGTLKKDGYTF	TGTGCCAGCAGCTTGGGGTTAATTGGTACCCTTAAGAAGGATGGCTACACCTTC
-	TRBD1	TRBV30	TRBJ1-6	CAWGRGTANSPLHF	TGTGCCTGGGGACGCGGGACAGCAAATTCACCCCTCCACTTT
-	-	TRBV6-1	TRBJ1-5	CASSETGRWQPQHF	TGTGCCAGCAGTGAGACGGGGCGGTGGCAGCCCCAGCATTTT
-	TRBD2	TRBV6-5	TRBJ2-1	CASSYSSGSSYNEQFF	TGTGCCAGCAGTTACTCTAGCGGGAGCTCCTACAATGAGCAGTTCTTC
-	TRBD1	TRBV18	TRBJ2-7	CASSPRPLPGQGKHEQYF	TGTGCCAGCTCACCACGTCCGTTGCCGGGACAGGGGAAGCACGAGCAGTACTTC
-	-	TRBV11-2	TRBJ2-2	CASSSGTKNTGELFF	TGTGCCAGCAGCTCCGGGACCAAAAACACCGGGGAGCTGTTTTTT
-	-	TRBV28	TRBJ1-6	CASGRSPLHF	TGTGCCAGCGGTCGCTCACCCCTCCACTTT
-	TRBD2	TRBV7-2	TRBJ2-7	CASSWTSGDYEQYF	TGTGCCAGCAGCTGGACTAGCGGAGACTACGAGCAGTACTTC
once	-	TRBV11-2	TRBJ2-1	CASSPRGGSLDEQFF	TGTGCCAGCAGCCCCAGGGGCGGGAGCTTGGATGAGCAGTTCTTC
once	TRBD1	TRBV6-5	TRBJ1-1	CASSYGTGGILGEAFF	TGTGCCAGCAGCTACGGGACAGGGGGAATCTTAGGTGAAGCTTTCTTT
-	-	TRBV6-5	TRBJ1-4	CASSPSATNEKLFF	TGTGCCAGCAGCCCGAGTGCAACTAATGAAAAACTGTTTTTT
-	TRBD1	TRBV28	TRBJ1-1	CASSSQAGGASGRTEAFF	TGTGCCAGCAGTTCCCAGGCAGGGGGCGCGTCGGGGCGCACTGAAGCTTTCTTT
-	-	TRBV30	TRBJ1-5	CAWKGSNQPQHF	TGTGCCTGGAAAGGTAGCAATCAGCCCCAGCATTTT
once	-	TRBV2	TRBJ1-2	CASSPTTNNYGYTF	TGTGCCAGCAGTCCAACCACTAACAACTATGGCTACACCTTC
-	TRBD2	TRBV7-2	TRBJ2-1	CASSSSSGSWNEQFF	TGTGCCAGCAGCTCCTCTAGCGGGAGCTGGAATGAGCAGTTCTTC
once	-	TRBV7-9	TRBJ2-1	CASSLGASESNEQFF	TGTGCCAGCAGCTTAGGGGCTAGCGAAAGCAATGAGCAGTTCTTC
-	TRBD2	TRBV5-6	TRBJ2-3	CASSPPGLAGIAGTDTQYF	TGTGCCAGCAGTCCGCCGGGACTAGCGGGGATAGCGGGCACAGATACGCAGTATTTT
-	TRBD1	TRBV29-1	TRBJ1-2	CSVPTGYGYTF	TGCAGCGTTCCGACAGGGTATGGCTACACCTTC
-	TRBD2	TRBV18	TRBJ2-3	CASSPTSSHTDTQYF	TGTGCCAGCTCACCGACTAGCAGTCACACAGATACGCAGTATTTT
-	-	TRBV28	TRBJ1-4	CASPAAGNEKLFF	TGTGCCAGTCCCGCCGCAGGTAATGAAAAACTGTTTTTT
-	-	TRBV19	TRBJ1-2	CASRISGNYGYTF	TGTGCCAGTAGAATCTCCGGAAACTATGGCTACACCTTC
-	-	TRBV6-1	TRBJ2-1	CASSEGTFAPNEQFF	TGTGCCAGCAGTGAAGGGACATTCGCCCCCAATGAGCAGTTCTTC